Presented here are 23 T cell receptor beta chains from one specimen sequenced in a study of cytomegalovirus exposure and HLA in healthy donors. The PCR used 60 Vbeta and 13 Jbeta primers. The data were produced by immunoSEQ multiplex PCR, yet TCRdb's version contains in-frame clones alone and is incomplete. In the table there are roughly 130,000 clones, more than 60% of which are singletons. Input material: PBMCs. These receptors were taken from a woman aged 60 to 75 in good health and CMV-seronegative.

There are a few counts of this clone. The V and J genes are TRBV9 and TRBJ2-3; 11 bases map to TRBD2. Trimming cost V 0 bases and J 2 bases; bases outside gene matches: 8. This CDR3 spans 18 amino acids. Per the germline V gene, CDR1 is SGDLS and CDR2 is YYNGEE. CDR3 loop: CASSVALAGVSITDTQYF. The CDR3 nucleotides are TGTGCCAGCAGCGTAGCACTAGCGGGGGTGTCAATCACAGATACGCAGTATTTT.

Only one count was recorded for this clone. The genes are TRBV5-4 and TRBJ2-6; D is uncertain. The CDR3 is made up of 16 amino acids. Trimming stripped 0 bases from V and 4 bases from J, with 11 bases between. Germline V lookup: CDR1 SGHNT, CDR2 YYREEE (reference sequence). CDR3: CASSLVGVRGANVLTF. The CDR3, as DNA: TGTGCCAGCAGCTTGGTAGGAGTGAGAGGGGCCAACGTCCTGACTTTC.

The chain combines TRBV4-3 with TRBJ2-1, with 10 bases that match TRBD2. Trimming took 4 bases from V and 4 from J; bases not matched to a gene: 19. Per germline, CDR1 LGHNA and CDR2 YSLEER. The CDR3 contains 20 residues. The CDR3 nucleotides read TGCGCCAGCAGCCTCTCACGGGTGAAGGGGGGACTAGCGTCATACAATGAGCAGTTCTTC. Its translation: CASSLSRVKGGLASYNEQFF.

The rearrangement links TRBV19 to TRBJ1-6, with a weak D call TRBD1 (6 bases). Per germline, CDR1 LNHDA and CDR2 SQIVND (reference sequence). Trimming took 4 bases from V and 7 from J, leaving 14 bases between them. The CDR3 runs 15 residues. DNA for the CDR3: TGTGCCAGTAGTACCAAACCCAGGGGAAATTCACCCCTCCACTTT. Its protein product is CASSTKPRGNSPLHF.

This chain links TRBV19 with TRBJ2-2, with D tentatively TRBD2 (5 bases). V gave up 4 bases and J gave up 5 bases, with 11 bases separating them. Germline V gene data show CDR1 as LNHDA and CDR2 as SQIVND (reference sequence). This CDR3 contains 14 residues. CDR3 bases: TGTGCCAGTAGTACCGAGGGTTTAACCGGGGAGCTGTTTTTT. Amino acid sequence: CASSTEGLTGELFF.

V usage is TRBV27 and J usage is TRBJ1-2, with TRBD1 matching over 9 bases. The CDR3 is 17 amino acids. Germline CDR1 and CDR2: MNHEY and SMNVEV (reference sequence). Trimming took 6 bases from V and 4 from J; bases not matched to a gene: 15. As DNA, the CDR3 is TGTGCCAGCAGCTTAACGGCCCGGACAGGGGCTGGCTATGGCTACACCTTC. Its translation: CASSLTARTGAGYGYTF.

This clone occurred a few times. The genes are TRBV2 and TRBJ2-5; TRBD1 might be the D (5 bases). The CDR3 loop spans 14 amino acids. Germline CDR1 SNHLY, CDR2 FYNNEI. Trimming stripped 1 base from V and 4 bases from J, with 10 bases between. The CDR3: CASSEGQGGETQYF. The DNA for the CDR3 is TGTGCCAGCAGTGAAGGGCAGGGCGGAGAGACCCAGTACTTC.

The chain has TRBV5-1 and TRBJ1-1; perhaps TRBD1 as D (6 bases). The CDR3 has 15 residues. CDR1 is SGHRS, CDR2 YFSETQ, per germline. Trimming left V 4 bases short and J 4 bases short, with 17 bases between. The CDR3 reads CASSPRQAISTEAFF. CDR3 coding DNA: TGCGCCAGCAGCCCAAGACAGGCGATCAGCACTGAAGCTTTCTTT.

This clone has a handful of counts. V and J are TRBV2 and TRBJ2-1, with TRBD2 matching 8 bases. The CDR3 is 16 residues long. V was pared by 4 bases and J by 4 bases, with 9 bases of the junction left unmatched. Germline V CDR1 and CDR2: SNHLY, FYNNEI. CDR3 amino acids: CASSGAGGDLYNEQFF. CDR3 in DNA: TGTGCCAGCAGTGGGGCCGGGGGGGACTTATACAATGAGCAGTTCTTC. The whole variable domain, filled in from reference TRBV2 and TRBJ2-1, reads EPEVTQTPSHQVTQMGQEVILRCVPISNHLYFYWYRQILGQKVEFLVSFYNNEISEKSEIFDDQFSVERPDGSNFTLKIRSTKLEDSAMYFCASSGAGGDLYNEQFFGPGTRLTVL.

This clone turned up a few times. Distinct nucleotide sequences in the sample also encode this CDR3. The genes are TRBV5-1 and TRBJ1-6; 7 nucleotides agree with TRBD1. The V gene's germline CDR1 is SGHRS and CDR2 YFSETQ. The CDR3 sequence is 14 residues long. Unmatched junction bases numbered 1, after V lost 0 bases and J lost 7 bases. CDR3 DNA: TGCGCCAGCAGCTTGGGACAGGGAAATTCACCCCTCCACTTT. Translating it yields CASSLGQGNSPLHF. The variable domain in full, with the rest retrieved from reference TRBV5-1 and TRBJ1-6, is KAGVTQTPRYLIKTRGQQVTLSCSPISGHRSVSWYQQTPGQGLQFLFEYFSETQRNKGNFPGRFSGRQFSNSRSEMNVSTLELGDSALYLCASSLGQGNSPLHFGNGTRLTVT.

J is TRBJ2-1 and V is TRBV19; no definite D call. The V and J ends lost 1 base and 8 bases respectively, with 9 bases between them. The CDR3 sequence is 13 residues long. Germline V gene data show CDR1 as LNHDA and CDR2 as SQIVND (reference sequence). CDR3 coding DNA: TGTGCCAGTAGTATAGCCGGCGGTGATGAGCAGTTCTTC. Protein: CASSIAGGDEQFF.

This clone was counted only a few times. Here the CDR3 DNA reads TGTGCCAGCAGTCCCCGACAGGGCTCAAACACTGAAGCTTTCTTT. This sequence encodes CASSPRQGSNTEAFF. The genes are TRBV2 and TRBJ1-1; the match to TRBD1 covers 7 bases. Germline assignment: CDR1 SNHLY and CDR2 FYNNEI. This CDR3 region has 15 residues. Losses at the gene ends were 5 bases for V and 2 bases for J; bases not matched to a gene: 8.

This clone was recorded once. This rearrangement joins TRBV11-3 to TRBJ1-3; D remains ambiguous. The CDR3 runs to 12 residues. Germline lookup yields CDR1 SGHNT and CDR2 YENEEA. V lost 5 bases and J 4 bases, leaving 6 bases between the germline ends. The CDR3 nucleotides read TGTGCCAGCAGCGGCGGAGGAAACACCATATATTTT. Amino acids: CASSGGGNTIYF.

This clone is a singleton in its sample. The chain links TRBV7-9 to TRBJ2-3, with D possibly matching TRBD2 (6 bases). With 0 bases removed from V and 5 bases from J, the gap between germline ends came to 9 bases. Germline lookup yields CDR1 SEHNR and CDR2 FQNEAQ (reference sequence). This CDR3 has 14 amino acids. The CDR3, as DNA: TGTGCCAGCAGCTTAGCAGTGGAGGGAGATACGCAGTATTTT. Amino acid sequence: CASSLAVEGDTQYF. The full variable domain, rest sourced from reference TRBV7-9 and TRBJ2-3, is DTGVSQNPRHKITKRGQNVTFRCDPISEHNRLYWYRQTLGQGPEFLTYFQNEAQLEKSRLLSDRFSAERPKGSFSTLEIQRTEQGDSAMYLCASSLAVEGDTQYFGPGTRLTVL.

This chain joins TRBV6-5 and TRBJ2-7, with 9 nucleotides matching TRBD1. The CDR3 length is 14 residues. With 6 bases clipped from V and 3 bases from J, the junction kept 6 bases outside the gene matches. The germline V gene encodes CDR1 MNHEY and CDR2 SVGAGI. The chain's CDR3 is CASSPGQGLYEQYF. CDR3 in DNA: TGTGCCAGCAGCCCGGGACAGGGCCTCTACGAGCAGTACTTC.

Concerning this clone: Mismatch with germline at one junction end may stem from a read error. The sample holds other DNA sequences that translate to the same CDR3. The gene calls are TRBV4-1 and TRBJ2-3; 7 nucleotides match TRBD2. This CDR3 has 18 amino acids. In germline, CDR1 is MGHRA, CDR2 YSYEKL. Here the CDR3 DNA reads TGCGCCAGTAGCCAAGAAACTAGCGCAGCTTCTAGCACAGATACGCAGTATTTT. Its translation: CASSQETSAASSTDTQYF.

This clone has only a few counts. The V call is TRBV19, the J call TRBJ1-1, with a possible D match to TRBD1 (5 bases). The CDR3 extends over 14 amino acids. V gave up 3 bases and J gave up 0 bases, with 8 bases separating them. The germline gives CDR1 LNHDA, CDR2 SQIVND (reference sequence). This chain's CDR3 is CASSIAQVNTEAFF. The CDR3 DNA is TGTGCCAGTAGTATCGCACAGGTGAACACTGAAGCTTTCTTT.

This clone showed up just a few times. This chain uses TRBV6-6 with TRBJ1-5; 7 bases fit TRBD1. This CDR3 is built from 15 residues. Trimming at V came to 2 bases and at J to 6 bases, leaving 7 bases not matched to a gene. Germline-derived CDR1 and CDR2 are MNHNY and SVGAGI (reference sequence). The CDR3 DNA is TGTGCCAGCAGTTACCTCCAGGGGGGTAGTCAGCCCCAGCATTTT. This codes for CASSYLQGGSQPQHF.

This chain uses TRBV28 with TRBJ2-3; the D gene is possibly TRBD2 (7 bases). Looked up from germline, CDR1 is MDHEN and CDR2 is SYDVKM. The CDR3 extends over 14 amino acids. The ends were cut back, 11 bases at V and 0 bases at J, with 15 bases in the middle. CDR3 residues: CAGGGSGSTDTQYF. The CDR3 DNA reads TGTGCCGGGGGCGGTAGCGGGAGCACAGATACGCAGTATTTT.

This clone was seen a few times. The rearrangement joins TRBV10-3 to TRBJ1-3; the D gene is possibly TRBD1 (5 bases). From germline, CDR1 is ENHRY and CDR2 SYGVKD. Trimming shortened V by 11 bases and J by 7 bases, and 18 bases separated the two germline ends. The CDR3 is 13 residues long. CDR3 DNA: TGTGCCTCGGGGGGTTTCGACGGTAACACCATATATTTT. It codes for CASGGFDGNTIYF.

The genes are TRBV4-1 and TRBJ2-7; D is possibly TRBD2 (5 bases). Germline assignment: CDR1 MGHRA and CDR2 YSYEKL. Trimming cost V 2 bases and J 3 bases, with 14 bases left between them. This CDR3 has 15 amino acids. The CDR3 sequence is CASSQPTGSHYEQYF. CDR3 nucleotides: TGCGCCAGCAGCCAACCCACGGGGTCCCACTACGAGCAGTACTTC.

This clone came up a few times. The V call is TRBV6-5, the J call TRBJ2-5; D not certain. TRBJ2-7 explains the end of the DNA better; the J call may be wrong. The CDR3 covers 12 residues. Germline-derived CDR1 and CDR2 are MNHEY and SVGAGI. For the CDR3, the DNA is TGTGCCAGCAGTGCATCCTCCTACGAGCAGTACTTC. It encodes CASSASSYEQYF.

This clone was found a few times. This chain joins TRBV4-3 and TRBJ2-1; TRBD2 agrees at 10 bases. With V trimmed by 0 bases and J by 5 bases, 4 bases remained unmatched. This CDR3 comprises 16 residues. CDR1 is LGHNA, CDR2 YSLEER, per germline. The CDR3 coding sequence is TGCGCCAGCAGCCAAGAGCTAGCGGGAGCAGACAATGAGCAGTTCTTC. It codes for CASSQELAGADNEQFF.